The rows below give T cell receptor beta chains drawn from one sample of a study of cytomegalovirus exposure and HLA in healthy donors. Repertoires were generated with immunoSEQ multiplex PCR, while TCRdb's copy carries only in-frame clones and drops some. The table has over 110,000 clones, 78% seen once. The material sequenced was PBMCs. The receptors come from a female donor in good health and CMV-seronegative. CDR3s include the opening cysteine and the closing phenylalanine or tryptophan. The D gene is left open where the match is weak. The size field is filled for only some rows; it gives once, few, many or a size class.

clone_size: few; v_call: TRBV19; j_call: TRBJ2-2; d_call: .; cdr3_nt: TGTGCCAGTAAACCGCAGGCAGGTGGGGAGCTGTTTTTT; cdr3_aa: CASKPQAGGELFF
clone_size: few; v_call: TRBV4-3; j_call: TRBJ1-4; d_call: .; cdr3_nt: TGCGCCAGCAGCGTAGACAGTAATGAAAAACTGTTTTTT; cdr3_aa: CASSVDSNEKLFF
clone_size: few; v_call: TRBV5-1; j_call: TRBJ1-5; d_call: .; cdr3_nt: TGCGCCAGCAGCTTGGACGGACACGGCAATCAGCCCCAGCATTTT; cdr3_aa: CASSLDGHGNQPQHF
clone_size: few; v_call: TRBV6-6; j_call: TRBJ1-1; d_call: .; cdr3_nt: TGTGCCAGCAGTCCATTACAGGGAAGCACTGAAGCTTTCTTT; cdr3_aa: CASSPLQGSTEAFF
clone_size: once; v_call: TRBV6-5; j_call: TRBJ2-2; d_call: TRBD2; cdr3_nt: TGTGCCAGCAGTCTAGCGGGAAGGTCCCGGGAGCTGTTTTTT; cdr3_aa: CASSLAGRSRELFF
clone_size: few; v_call: TRBV6-5; j_call: TRBJ1-4; d_call: .; cdr3_nt: TGTGCCAGCAGTTACCGGCAGGGGATGAATGAAAAACTGTTTTTT; cdr3_aa: CASSYRQGMNEKLFF
clone_size: .; v_call: TRBV6-1; j_call: TRBJ1-1; d_call: TRBD1; cdr3_nt: TGTGCCAGCAGCGACAGACAGGGCCCCACTGAAGCTTTCTTT; cdr3_aa: CASSDRQGPTEAFF
clone_size: .; v_call: TRBV7-2; j_call: TRBJ2-5; d_call: TRBD2; cdr3_nt: TGTGCCAGCAGCTATGGACTAGCGGGGCACGAGACCCAGTACTTC; cdr3_aa: CASSYGLAGHETQYF
clone_size: .; v_call: TRBV28; j_call: TRBJ1-3; d_call: TRBD1; cdr3_nt: TGTGCCAGCAGTCCGGGACAGCGCTCTGGAAACACCATATATTTT; cdr3_aa: CASSPGQRSGNTIYF
clone_size: .; v_call: TRBV15; j_call: TRBJ1-6; d_call: .; cdr3_nt: TGTGCCACCAGCACGTTTGAGGTTTCACCCCTCCACTTT; cdr3_aa: CATSTFEVSPLHF
clone_size: .; v_call: TRBV5-1; j_call: TRBJ1-1; d_call: TRBD1; cdr3_nt: TGCGCCAGCAGCTTGGGGGGACAGGGAGGGACTGAAGCTTTCTTT; cdr3_aa: CASSLGGQGGTEAFF
clone_size: .; v_call: TRBV5-5; j_call: TRBJ1-1; d_call: .; cdr3_nt: TGTGCCAGCAGCTTGGTTGAGCGGGCTTACACTGAAGCTTTCTTT; cdr3_aa: CASSLVERAYTEAFF
clone_size: .; v_call: TRBV30; j_call: TRBJ1-6; d_call: .; cdr3_nt: TGTGCCTGGAACCTGGTCCAGGCCAGTTCACCCCTCCACTTT; cdr3_aa: CAWNLVQASSPLHF
clone_size: .; v_call: TRBV27; j_call: TRBJ2-7; d_call: TRBD2; cdr3_nt: TGTGCCAGCAGTATAAGATGGACTAGCGGGACCTACGAGCAGTACTTC; cdr3_aa: CASSIRWTSGTYEQYF
clone_size: few; v_call: TRBV5-1; j_call: TRBJ1-1; d_call: .; cdr3_nt: TGCGCCAGCAGCTTGGAGGCGTTGGGACACATGAACACTGAAGCTTTCTTT; cdr3_aa: CASSLEALGHMNTEAFF
clone_size: .; v_call: TRBV29-1; j_call: TRBJ2-5; d_call: .; cdr3_nt: TGCAGCGTTGATCTGGGGCAAGGGGAGACCCAGTACTTC; cdr3_aa: CSVDLGQGETQYF
clone_size: .; v_call: TRBV19; j_call: TRBJ1-2; d_call: .; cdr3_nt: TGTGCCAGTGGTAAGGGAGCTAACTATGGCTACACCTTC; cdr3_aa: CASGKGANYGYTF
clone_size: .; v_call: TRBV5-4; j_call: TRBJ2-7; d_call: TRBD2; cdr3_nt: TGTGCCAGCAGCTTGAGGACTAGCGGGTACTACGAGCAGTACTTC; cdr3_aa: CASSLRTSGYYEQYF
clone_size: .; v_call: TRBV7-9; j_call: TRBJ2-1; d_call: TRBD2; cdr3_nt: TGTGCCAGCAGCTTAGCGACTAGCGGGGTCAATGAGCAGTTCTTC; cdr3_aa: CASSLATSGVNEQFF
clone_size: .; v_call: TRBV28; j_call: TRBJ1-4; d_call: TRBD1; cdr3_nt: TGTGCCAGCAGCCTAATGACGGCAGGGGGCGATGAAAAACTGTTTTTT; cdr3_aa: CASSLMTAGGDEKLFF
clone_size: .; v_call: TRBV27; j_call: TRBJ2-3; d_call: .; cdr3_nt: TGTGCCAGCGCCCTGACAGGTAAAGATACGCAGTATTTT; cdr3_aa: CASALTGKDTQYF
clone_size: .; v_call: TRBV5-4; j_call: TRBJ1-2; d_call: TRBD1; cdr3_nt: TGTGCCAGCAGCAAATCTCTACAGGGGCCACTGGAGTATGGCTACACCTTC; cdr3_aa: CASSKSLQGPLEYGYTF
clone_size: once; v_call: TRBV2; j_call: TRBJ2-1; d_call: .; cdr3_nt: TGTGCCAGCAACCTATACGGGGACAATGAGCAGTTCTTC; cdr3_aa: CASNLYGDNEQFF
clone_size: .; v_call: TRBV5-4; j_call: TRBJ1-1; d_call: .; cdr3_nt: TGTGCCAGCAGCTTGGGCAGTCAGGTACTGAACACTGAAGCTTTCTTT; cdr3_aa: CASSLGSQVLNTEAFF
clone_size: .; v_call: TRBV27; j_call: TRBJ1-5; d_call: .; cdr3_nt: TGTGCCAGCAGCCACAGGGATAGCAATCAGCCCCAGCATTTT; cdr3_aa: CASSHRDSNQPQHF
clone_size: .; v_call: TRBV19; j_call: TRBJ2-1; d_call: TRBD1; cdr3_nt: TGTGCCAGTAGGGACAGGGGGCGCGTCCGACGCGAGAGCAATGAGCAGTTCTTC; cdr3_aa: CASRDRGRVRRESNEQFF
clone_size: .; v_call: TRBV7-9; j_call: TRBJ1-3; d_call: .; cdr3_nt: TGTGCCAGCAGCTTAAAGAGTACTGGAAACACCATATATTTT; cdr3_aa: CASSLKSTGNTIYF
clone_size: few; v_call: TRBV6-4; j_call: TRBJ2-1; d_call: .; cdr3_nt: TGTGCCAGCAGTGACTTATTAACGGGCTCCTACAATGAGCAGTTCTTC; cdr3_aa: CASSDLLTGSYNEQFF
clone_size: .; v_call: TRBV14; j_call: TRBJ1-2; d_call: TRBD1; cdr3_nt: TGTGCCAGCAGCCACCTCGGGACAGGGGGCGGTGAGGGCTACACCTTC; cdr3_aa: CASSHLGTGGGEGYTF
clone_size: .; v_call: TRBV5-1; j_call: TRBJ1-3; d_call: .; cdr3_nt: TGCGCCAGCAGCTTCGGGGCTGGAAACACCATATATTTT; cdr3_aa: CASSFGAGNTIYF
clone_size: .; v_call: TRBV6-1; j_call: TRBJ1-5; d_call: .; cdr3_nt: TGTGCCAGCAGTCATAACCGGGGAGCGAATCAGCCCCAGCATTTT; cdr3_aa: CASSHNRGANQPQHF
clone_size: .; v_call: TRBV30; j_call: TRBJ1-2; d_call: .; cdr3_nt: TGTGCCTGGAGCCTGGGGCCGGGCTATGGCTACACCTTC; cdr3_aa: CAWSLGPGYGYTF
clone_size: .; v_call: TRBV18; j_call: TRBJ2-3; d_call: TRBD2; cdr3_nt: TGTGCCAGCTCACCTAGGACTAGCGGATACACAGATACGCAGTATTTT; cdr3_aa: CASSPRTSGYTDTQYF
clone_size: .; v_call: TRBV28; j_call: TRBJ1-1; d_call: .; cdr3_nt: TGTGCCAGCAGTTTAGGAGGGAACACTGAAGCTTTCTTT; cdr3_aa: CASSLGGNTEAFF
clone_size: .; v_call: TRBV7-9; j_call: TRBJ2-3; d_call: TRBD1; cdr3_nt: TGTGCCAGCAGCTCGCCCGGGACAGATACCAATACGCAGTATTTT; cdr3_aa: CASSSPGTDTNTQYF
clone_size: few; v_call: TRBV11-1; j_call: TRBJ2-7; d_call: TRBD2; cdr3_nt: TGTGCCAGCAGCTTTAGCGGGAGCTCCTACGAGCAGTACTTC; cdr3_aa: CASSFSGSSYEQYF
clone_size: .; v_call: TRBV28; j_call: TRBJ1-5; d_call: TRBD1; cdr3_nt: TGTGCCAGCAGAGCGACAGGGGGAAGCAATCAGCCCCAGCATTTT; cdr3_aa: CASRATGGSNQPQHF
clone_size: few; v_call: TRBV5-6; j_call: TRBJ2-1; d_call: .; cdr3_nt: TGTGCCAGCAGCTTGGTGGGGGGACTCGATGAGCAGTTCTTC; cdr3_aa: CASSLVGGLDEQFF
clone_size: .; v_call: TRBV30; j_call: TRBJ1-3; d_call: .; cdr3_nt: TGTGCCTGGACTAGAGAAAGGTTTGGAAACACCATATATTTT; cdr3_aa: CAWTRERFGNTIYF
clone_size: .; v_call: TRBV19; j_call: TRBJ1-4; d_call: TRBD1; cdr3_nt: TGTGCCAGTAGTCCGTGGACAGGTGGGGACGAAAAACTGTTTTTT; cdr3_aa: CASSPWTGGDEKLFF
clone_size: .; v_call: TRBV25-1; j_call: TRBJ1-4; d_call: .; cdr3_nt: TGTGCCAGCAGTGAATCCCAATCGACAGGTCTTAATGAAAAACTGTTTTTT; cdr3_aa: CASSESQSTGLNEKLFF
clone_size: .; v_call: TRBV18; j_call: TRBJ1-3; d_call: TRBD1; cdr3_nt: TGTGCCAGCTCACCCCGGGACAGTAACTCTGGAAACACCATATATTTT; cdr3_aa: CASSPRDSNSGNTIYF
clone_size: .; v_call: TRBV6-5; j_call: TRBJ1-2; d_call: TRBD1; cdr3_nt: TGTGCCAGCAAATATTCCCTACAGGGGGCGTATGGCTACCCCTTC; cdr3_aa: CASKYSLQGAYGYPF
clone_size: .; v_call: TRBV5-6; j_call: TRBJ1-2; d_call: .; cdr3_nt: TGTGCCAGCAGCTTGGGAGTTCGGGTTGGCTACCCCTTC; cdr3_aa: CASSLGVRVGYPF